This TCR beta chain was sequenced in a study of memory CD4+ T cells and cytomegalovirus serostatus. Looking at the study overall: Of the healthy Belgian adults, several were CMV seropositive and 24 seronegative.

Single viable CD3+CD4+CD8-CD45RO+ cells were sorted as the memory CD4+ T cells. Donors' CMV status reflects serum IgG against pp150, pp28, p38, p52. Total CD4+ T cells were enriched by CD4 positive selection. As originally analysed: After removing out-of-frame reads, 2,204,828 distinct TCRbeta sequences remained. TCRdb keeps only in-frame clones here, not all; method: immunoSEQ multiplex PCR. For V, J and clone size, that table is used; D and trimming come from the DNA. The table shows 70,000 or so clones, with roughly 78% occurring only once. The germline V gene encodes CDR1 MNHNS and CDR2 SASEGT. Trimming pared 7 bases from V and 5 bases from J, leaving 14 bases between. CDR3 length equals 13 residues.

This clonotype originated in an adult in good health and CMV-seropositive. The V and J genes are TRBV6-1 and TRBJ1-2; D is unclear. The sequencing input was memory CD4+ T cells from blood. CDR3 sequence reads: CASTSVSRYGYTF. The DNA of the CDR3 is TGTGCCAGCACTTCGGTTTCTCGGTATGGCTACACCTTC.